The rows below give T cell receptor beta chains drawn from one sample of a study of control samples from healthy donors and cancer patients. Some clones are missing from TCRdb's copy, which holds only in-frame ones; the method was immunoSEQ multiplex PCR. The sample contains about 150,000 clones, roughly nine tenths of which appear only once. What was sequenced was blood. The receptor source for this set is a man younger than 45 in good health. The CDR3 runs from the conserved cysteine through the conserved F or W.

V,J,CDR3
TRBV7-8,TRBJ2-7,CASSLGKGAYEQYF
TRBV4-1,TRBJ1-2,CASSQVSGVGYGYTF
TRBV9,TRBJ2-3,CASSVASGRADTQYF
TRBV5-4,TRBJ2-5,CASSHPDRGGQETQYF
TRBV19,TRBJ1-2,CASIGPRGRASNYGYTF
TRBV11-1,TRBJ2-7,CASSFMSGGEQYF
TRBV24-1,TRBJ2-3,CATSVRDRVPDTQYF
TRBV4-1,TRBJ1-1,CASSQVQEVRAFF
TRBV12-5,TRBJ2-7,CASGLVQGLSYEQYF
TRBV5-4,TRBJ2-4,CASSHKLGQGVSKNIQYF
TRBV9,TRBJ1-6,CASSVGQDISTPLHF
TRBV7-2,TRBJ2-5,CASSLGGGQETQYF
TRBV27,TRBJ1-2,CASSGTRGYYGYTF
TRBV25-1,TRBJ2-3,CASVSGRALEDTQYF
TRBV4-3,TRBJ2-7,CASSQGTEPYEQYF
TRBV5-1,TRBJ1-5,CASSTPDGYSNQPQHF
TRBV2,TRBJ1-6,CASLGRNNSPLHF
TRBV30,TRBJ1-5,CAWRARLSGRPIAQHF
TRBV6-5,TRBJ1-1,CASSTVNTEAFF
TRBV12-5,TRBJ2-1,CASGLLAGSYNEQFF
TRBV5-8,TRBJ1-5,CASSLKGSGRSNQPQHF
TRBV24-1,TRBJ2-1,CATSGSSYNEQFF
TRBV4-3,TRBJ1-2,CASTTQLETTNYGYTF